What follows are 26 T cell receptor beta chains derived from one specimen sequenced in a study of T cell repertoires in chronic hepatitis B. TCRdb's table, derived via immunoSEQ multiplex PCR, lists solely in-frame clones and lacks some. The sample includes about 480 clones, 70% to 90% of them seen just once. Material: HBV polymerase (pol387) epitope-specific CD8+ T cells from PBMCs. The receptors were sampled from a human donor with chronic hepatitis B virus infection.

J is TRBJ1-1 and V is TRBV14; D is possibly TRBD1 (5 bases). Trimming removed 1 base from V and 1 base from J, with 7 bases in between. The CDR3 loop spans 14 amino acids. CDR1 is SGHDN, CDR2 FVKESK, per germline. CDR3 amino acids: CASSQGRANTEAFF. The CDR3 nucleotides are TGTGCCAGCAGCCAAGGCAGGGCGAACACTGAAGCTTTCTTT.

CDR3 sequence reads: CASSFRGANTEAFF. As DNA, the CDR3 is TGCGCCAGCAGTTTCAGGGGAGCGAACACTGAAGCTTTCTTT. The chain combines TRBV5-1 with TRBJ1-1, with TRBD1 as a possible D gene (6 bases). V gave up 5 bases and J gave up 1 base, with 12 bases separating them. Germline V gene lookup returns CDR1 SGHRS and CDR2 YFSETQ. This CDR3 comprises 14 residues.

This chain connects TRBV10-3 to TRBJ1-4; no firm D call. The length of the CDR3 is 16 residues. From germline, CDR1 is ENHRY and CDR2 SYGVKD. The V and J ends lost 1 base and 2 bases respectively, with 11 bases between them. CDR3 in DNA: TGTGCCATCAGTGAGTTGAGGGAAGTTACTAATGAAAAACTGTTTTTT. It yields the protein CAISELREVTNEKLFF.

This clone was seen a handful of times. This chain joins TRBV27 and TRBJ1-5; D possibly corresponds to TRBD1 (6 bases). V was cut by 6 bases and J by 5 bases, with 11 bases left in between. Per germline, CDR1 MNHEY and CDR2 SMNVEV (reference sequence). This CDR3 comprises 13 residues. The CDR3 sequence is CASSSRGDQPQHF. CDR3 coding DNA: TGTGCCAGCAGCTCCAGGGGTGATCAGCCCCAGCATTTT.

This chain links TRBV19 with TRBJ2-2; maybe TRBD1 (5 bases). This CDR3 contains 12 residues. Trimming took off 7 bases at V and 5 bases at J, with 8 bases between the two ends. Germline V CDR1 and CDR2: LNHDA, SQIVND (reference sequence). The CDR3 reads CASIGQTGELFF. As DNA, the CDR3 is TGTGCCAGTATAGGACAAACCGGGGAGCTGTTTTTT.

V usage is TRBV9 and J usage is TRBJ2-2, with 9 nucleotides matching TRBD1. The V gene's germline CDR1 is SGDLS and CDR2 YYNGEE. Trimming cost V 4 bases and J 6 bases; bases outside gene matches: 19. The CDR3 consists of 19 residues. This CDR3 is CASSPILYRGRLGPGELFF. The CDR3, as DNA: TGTGCCAGCAGCCCAATCCTCTACAGGGGGCGCTTGGGGCCCGGGGAGCTGTTTTTT.

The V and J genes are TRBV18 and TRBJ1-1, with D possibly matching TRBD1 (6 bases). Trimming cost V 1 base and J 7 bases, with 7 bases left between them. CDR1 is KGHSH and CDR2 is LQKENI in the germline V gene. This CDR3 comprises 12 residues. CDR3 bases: TGTGCCAGCTCACCACTGGACAGTGAAGCTTTCTTT. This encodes CASSPLDSEAFF. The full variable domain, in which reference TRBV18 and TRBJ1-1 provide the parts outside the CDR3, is NAGVMQNPRHLVRRRGQEARLRCSPMKGHSHVYWYRQLPEEGLKFMVYLQKENIIDESGMPKERFSAEFPKEGPSILRIQQVVRGDSAAYFCASSPLDSEAFFGQGTRLTVV.

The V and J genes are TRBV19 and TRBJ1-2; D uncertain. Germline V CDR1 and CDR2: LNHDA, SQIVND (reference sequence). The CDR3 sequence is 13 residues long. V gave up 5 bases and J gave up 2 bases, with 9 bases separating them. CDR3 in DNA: TGTGCCAGTAGTCCCAAAGGGAACTATGGCTACACCTTC. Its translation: CASSPKGNYGYTF. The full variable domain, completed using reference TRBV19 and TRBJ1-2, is DGGITQSPKYLFRKEGQNVTLSCEQNLNHDAMYWYRQDPGQGLRLIYYSQIVNDFQKGDIAEGYSVSREKKESFPLTVTSAQKNPTAFYLCASSPKGNYGYTFGSGTRLTVV.

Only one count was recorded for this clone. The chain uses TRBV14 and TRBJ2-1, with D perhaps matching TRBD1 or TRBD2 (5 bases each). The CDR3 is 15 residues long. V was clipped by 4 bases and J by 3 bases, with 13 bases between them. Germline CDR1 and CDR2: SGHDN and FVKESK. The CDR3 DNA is TGTGCCAGCAGCCGTGGGACCTCGCGCTACAATGAGCAGTTCTTC. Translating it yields CASSRGTSRYNEQFF.

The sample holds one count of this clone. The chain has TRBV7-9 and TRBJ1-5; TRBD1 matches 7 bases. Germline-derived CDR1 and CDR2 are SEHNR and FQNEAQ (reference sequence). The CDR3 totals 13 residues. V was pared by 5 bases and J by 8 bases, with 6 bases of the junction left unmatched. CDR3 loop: CASSLNRGEPQHF. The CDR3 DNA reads TGTGCCAGCAGCCTCAACAGGGGTGAGCCCCAGCATTTT.

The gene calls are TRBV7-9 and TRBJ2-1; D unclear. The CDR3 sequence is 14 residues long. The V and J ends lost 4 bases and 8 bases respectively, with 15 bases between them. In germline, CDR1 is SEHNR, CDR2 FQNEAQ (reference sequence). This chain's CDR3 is CASSSITLVDEQFF. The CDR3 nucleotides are TGTGCCAGCAGCTCGATAACGTTAGTCGATGAGCAGTTCTTC.

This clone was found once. Here the CDR3 reads CASSFKSASVIYEQYF. CDR3 bases: TGTGCCAGTAGTTTTAAATCGGCTAGCGTTATCTACGAGCAGTACTTC. The chain employs TRBV19 and TRBJ2-7, with D possibly TRBD2 on 6 matching bases. V dropped 5 bases and J dropped 3 bases, with 20 bases sitting between them. Per the germline V gene, CDR1 is LNHDA and CDR2 is SQIVND (reference sequence). CDR3 size: 16 residues.

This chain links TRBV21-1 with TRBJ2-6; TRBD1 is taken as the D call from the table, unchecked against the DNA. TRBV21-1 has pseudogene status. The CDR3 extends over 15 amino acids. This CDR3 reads CASSLEQSRANVLTF. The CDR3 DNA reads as TGTGCCAGCAGCCTTGAACAAAGTCGGGCCAACGTCCTGACTTTC.

CDR3 coding DNA: TGTGCCAGCAGTTTCTCTCGGGGGGCGAGAGGCTACACCTTC. Translating gives CASSFSRGARGYTF. The chain recombines TRBV27 with TRBJ1-2; weak D call: TRBD1 (6 bases). Germline V gene sequence: CDR1 MNHEY, CDR2 SMNVEV (reference sequence). The CDR3 loop spans 14 amino acids. Trimming stripped 3 bases from V and 8 bases from J, with 16 bases between.

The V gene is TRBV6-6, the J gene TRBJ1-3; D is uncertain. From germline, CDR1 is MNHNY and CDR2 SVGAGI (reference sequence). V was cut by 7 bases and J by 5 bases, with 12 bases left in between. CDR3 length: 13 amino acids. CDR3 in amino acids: CASTSGRRNTIYF. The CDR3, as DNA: TGTGCCAGCACCTCGGGGAGGAGAAACACCATATATTTT.

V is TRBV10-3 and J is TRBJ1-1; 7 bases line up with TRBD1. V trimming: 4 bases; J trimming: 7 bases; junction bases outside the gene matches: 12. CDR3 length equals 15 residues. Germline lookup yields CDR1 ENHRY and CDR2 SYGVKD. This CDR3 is CAISGRGPPWSEAFF. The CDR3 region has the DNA TGTGCCATCAGTGGGAGGGGGCCTCCGTGGAGTGAAGCTTTCTTT.

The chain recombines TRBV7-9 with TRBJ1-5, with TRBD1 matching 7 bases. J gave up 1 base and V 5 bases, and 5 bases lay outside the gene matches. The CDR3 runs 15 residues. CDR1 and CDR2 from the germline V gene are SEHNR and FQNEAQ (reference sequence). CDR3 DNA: TGTGCCAGCAGCACCGACAGGGAAAGCAATCAGCCCCAGCATTTT. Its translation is CASSTDRESNQPQHF.

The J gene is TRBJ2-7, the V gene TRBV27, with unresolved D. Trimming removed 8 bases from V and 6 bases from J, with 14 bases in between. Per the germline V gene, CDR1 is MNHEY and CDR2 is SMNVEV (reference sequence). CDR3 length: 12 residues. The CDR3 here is CASGSTRSEQYF. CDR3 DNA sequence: TGTGCCAGCGGGTCCACGAGGAGCGAGCAGTACTTC.

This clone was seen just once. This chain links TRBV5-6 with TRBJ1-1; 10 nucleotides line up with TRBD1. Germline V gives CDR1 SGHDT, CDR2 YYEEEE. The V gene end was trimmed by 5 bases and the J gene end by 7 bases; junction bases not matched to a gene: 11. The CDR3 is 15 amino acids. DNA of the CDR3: TGTGCCAGCAGTCCAATGGGACAGGGGCACCTTGAAGCTTTCTTT. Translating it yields CASSPMGQGHLEAFF.

CDR3 sequence (DNA): TGTGCCAGCAGTGAGCGACCGACCTCTTCCACTGAAGCTTTCTTT. Translation gives CASSERPTSSTEAFF. This sequence joins TRBV6-1 and TRBJ1-1; D gene ambiguous. Germline V lookup: CDR1 MNHNS, CDR2 SASEGT. The V end lost 3 bases, the J end lost 4 bases, and 15 bases lay between the germline ends. The CDR3 consists of 15 residues.

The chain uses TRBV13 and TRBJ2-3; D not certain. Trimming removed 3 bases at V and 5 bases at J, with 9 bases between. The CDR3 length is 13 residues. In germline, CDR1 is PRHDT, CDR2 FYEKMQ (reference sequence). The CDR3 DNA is TGTGCCAGCAGCTTCTTTCCGCGAGATACGCAGTATTTT. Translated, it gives CASSFFPRDTQYF.

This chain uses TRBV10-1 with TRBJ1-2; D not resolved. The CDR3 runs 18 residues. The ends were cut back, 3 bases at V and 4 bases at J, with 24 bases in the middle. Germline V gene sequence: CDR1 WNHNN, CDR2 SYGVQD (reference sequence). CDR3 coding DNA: TGCGCCAGCAGTGAAAAGTGTCAAGGATCGCGAAAGACCTATGGCTACACCTTC. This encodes CASSEKCQGSRKTYGYTF.

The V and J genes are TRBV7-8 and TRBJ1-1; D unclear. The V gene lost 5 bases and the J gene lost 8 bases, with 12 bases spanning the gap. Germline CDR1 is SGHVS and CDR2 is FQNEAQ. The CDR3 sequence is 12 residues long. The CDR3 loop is CASSPPWGEAFF. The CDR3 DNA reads TGTGCCAGCAGCCCCCCTTGGGGAGAAGCTTTCTTT.

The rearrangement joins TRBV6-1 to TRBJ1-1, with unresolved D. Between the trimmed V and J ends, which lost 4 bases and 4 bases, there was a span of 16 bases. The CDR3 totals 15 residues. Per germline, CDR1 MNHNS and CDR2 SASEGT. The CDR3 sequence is CASSGRPTSSTEAFF. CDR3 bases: TGTGCCAGCAGTGGGCGACCGACCTCTTCCACTGAAGCTTTCTTT.

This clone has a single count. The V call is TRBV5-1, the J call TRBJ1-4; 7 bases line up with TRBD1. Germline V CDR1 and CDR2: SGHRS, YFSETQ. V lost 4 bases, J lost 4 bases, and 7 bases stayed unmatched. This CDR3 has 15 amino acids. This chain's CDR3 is CASSRQGWGNEKLFF. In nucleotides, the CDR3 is TGCGCCAGCAGCAGACAGGGATGGGGTAATGAAAAACTGTTTTTT.

CDR3 sequence (DNA): TGTGCCACCAGCAGAGTCGCCGGGAATGAGCAGTTCTTC. Translating it yields CATSRVAGNEQFF. The chain is built from TRBV15 and TRBJ2-1; no clear D. CDR1 and CDR2 (germline): LNHNV, YYDKDF (reference sequence). Trimming took 1 base from V and 7 from J, leaving 8 bases between them. The CDR3 runs 13 residues.